This T cell receptor beta chain derives from a study of T-cell memory formation after mild COVID-19. MiXCR, applied by TCRdb to the 5' RACE reads, yields one record per CDR3 protein. The sample yields about 350,000 distinct CDR3 sequences, approximately 14% seen once. In germline, CDR1 is MNHEY, CDR2 SVGAGI. The CDR3 is 14 amino acids. Whole-study findings and limits: Contracting clones localized mainly to CM and EM when CD4+ and mainly to EMRA when CD8+. The authors left the SARS-CoV-2 specificity of second-wave clones peaking on day 37 unconfirmed.

In the case of this clonotype: The antigen is not known. An end of the junction differs from the germline gene, which may be a read error.

The sequenced sample consisted of PBMCs or a T cell subset sorted from them (not recorded which). The TCR comes from a man aged 18 to 29 who had mild COVID-19 (a few samples of this study predate the infection). Cell type and time point are not known. V gene TRBV6-5 combines with J gene TRBJ2-1, with D hard to call. The CDR3: CASSYSSVWNEQLF. CDR3 in DNA: TGTGCCAGCAGTTACTCTTCAGTCTGGAATGAGCAGTTGTTC.